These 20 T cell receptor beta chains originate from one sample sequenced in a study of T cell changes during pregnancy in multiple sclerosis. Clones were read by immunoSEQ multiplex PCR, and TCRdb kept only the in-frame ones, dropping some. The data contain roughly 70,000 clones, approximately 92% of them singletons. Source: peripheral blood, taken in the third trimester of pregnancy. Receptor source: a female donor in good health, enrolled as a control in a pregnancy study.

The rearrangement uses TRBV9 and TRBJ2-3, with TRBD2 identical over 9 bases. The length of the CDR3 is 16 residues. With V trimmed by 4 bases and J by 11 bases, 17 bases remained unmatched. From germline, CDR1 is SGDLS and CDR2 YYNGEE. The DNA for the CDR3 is TGTGCCAGCAGCCCCTCGGCTAGCGGGATTCGGGGGGAGCAGTATTTT. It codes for CASSPSASGIRGEQYF.

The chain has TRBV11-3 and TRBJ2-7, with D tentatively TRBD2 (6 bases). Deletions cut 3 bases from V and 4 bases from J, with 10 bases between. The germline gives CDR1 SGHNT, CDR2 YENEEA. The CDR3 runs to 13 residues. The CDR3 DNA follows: TGTGCCAGCAGCTTGTCCCGGGGGTACGAGCAGTACTTC. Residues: CASSLSRGYEQYF.

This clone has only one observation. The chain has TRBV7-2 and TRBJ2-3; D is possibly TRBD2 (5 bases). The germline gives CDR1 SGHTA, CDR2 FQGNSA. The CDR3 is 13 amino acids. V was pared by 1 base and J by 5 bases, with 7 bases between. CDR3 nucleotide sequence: TGTGCCAGCAGCTTAGTAGGAGGAGATACGCAGTATTTT. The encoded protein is CASSLVGGDTQYF.

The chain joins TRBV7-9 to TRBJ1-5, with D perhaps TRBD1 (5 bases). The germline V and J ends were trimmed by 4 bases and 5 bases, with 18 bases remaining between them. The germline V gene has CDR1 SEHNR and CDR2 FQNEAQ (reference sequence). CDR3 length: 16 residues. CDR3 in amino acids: CASSSGHILVDQPQHF. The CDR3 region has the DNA TGTGCCAGCAGCTCCGGACATATTTTGGTCGATCAGCCCCAGCATTTT.

The CDR3 protein is CASSWTRENTEAFF. Written as DNA, the CDR3 is TGTGCCAGCAGCTGGACCAGGGAGAACACTGAAGCTTTCTTT. The gene calls are TRBV7-9 and TRBJ1-1, with a tentative D call TRBD1 (5 bases). The V end lost 4 bases, the J end lost 1 base, and 10 bases lay between the germline ends. This CDR3 spans 14 amino acids. Germline-derived CDR1 and CDR2 are SEHNR and FQNEAQ (reference sequence).

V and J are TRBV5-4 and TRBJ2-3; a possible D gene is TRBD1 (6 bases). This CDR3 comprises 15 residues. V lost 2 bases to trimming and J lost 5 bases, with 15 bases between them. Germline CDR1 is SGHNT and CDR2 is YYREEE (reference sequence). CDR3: CASSFPGDKKDTQYF. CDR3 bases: TGTGCCAGCAGCTTTCCAGGGGACAAGAAAGATACGCAGTATTTT.

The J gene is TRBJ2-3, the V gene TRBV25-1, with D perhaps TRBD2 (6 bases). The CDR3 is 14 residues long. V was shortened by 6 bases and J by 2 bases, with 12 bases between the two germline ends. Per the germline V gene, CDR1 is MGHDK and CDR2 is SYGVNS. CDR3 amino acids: CASRTGENTDTQYF. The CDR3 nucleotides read TGTGCCAGCAGAACGGGGGAGAACACAGATACGCAGTATTTT.

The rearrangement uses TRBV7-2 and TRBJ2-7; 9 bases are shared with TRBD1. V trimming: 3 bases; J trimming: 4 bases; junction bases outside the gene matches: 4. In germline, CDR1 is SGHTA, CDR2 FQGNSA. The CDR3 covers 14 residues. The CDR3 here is CASSLPGQGYEQYF. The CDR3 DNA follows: TGTGCCAGCAGCTTGCCGGGACAGGGATACGAGCAGTACTTC.

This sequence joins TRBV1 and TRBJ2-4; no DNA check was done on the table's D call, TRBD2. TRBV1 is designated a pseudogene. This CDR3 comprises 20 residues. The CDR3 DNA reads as TGCACCAGCAGCCAAGAGCGGTTGGCTAGCGGGGGGTCGGGCAAAAACATTCAGTACTTC. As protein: CTSSQERLASGGSGKNIQYF.

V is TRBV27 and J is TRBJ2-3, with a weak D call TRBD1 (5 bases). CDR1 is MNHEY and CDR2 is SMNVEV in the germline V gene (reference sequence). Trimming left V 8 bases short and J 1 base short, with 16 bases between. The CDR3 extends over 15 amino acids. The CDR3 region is CASRRALMGTDTQYF. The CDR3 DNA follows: TGTGCCAGCCGCAGGGCCCTGATGGGCACAGATACGCAGTATTTT.

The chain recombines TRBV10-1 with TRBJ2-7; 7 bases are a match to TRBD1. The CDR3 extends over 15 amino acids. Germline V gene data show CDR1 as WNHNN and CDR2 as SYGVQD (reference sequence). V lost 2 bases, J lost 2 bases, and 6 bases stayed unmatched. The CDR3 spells CASSEGTANTYEQYF. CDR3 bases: TGCGCCAGCAGTGAGGGGACAGCTAATACCTACGAGCAGTACTTC.

CDR3 in amino acids: CAISFAAYNEQFF. The CDR3, as DNA: TGTGCCATCAGTTTTGCGGCCTACAATGAGCAGTTCTTC. The chain links TRBV10-3 to TRBJ2-1; D call uncertain. The CDR3 runs to 13 residues. The V and J ends lost 5 bases and 2 bases respectively, with 7 bases between them. The germline V gene has CDR1 ENHRY and CDR2 SYGVKD.

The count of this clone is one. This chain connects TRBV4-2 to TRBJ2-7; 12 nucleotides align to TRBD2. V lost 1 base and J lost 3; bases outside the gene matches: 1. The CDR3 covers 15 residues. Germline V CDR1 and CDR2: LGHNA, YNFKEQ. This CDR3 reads CASSQGLAGVYEQYF. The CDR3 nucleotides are TGTGCCAGCAGCCAAGGACTAGCGGGAGTCTACGAGCAGTACTTC.

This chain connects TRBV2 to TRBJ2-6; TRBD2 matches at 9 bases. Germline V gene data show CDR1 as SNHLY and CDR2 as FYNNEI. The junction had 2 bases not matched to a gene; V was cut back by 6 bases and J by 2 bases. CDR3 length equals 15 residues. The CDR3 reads CASRREGTGANVLTF. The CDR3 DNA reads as TGTGCCAGCAGGCGGGAGGGGACTGGGGCCAACGTCCTGACTTTC.

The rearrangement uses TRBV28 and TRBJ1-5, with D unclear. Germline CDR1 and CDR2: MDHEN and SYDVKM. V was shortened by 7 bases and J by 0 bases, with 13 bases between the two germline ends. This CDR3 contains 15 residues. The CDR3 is CASNPQINSNQPQHF. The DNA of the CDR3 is TGTGCCAGCAACCCACAGATTAATAGCAATCAGCCCCAGCATTTT.

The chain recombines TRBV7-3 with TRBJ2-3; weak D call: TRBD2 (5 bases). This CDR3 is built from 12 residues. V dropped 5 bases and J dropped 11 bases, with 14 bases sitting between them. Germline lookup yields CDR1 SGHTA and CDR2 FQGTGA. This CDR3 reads CASSPLFSVQYF. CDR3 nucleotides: TGTGCCAGCAGCCCCCTCTTTAGCGTGCAGTATTTT.

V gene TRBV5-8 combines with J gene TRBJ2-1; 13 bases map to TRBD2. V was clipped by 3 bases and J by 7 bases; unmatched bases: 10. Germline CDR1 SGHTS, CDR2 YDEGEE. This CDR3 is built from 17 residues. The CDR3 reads CASSSGLAGSIRNEQFF. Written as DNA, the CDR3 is TGTGCCAGCAGCTCGGGACTAGCGGGGAGTATAAGGAATGAGCAGTTCTTC.

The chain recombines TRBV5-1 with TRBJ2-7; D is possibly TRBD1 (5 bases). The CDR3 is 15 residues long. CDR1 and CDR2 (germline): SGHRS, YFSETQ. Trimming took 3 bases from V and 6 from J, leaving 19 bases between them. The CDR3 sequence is CASSSSQGRAAEQYF. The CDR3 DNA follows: TGCGCCAGCAGCTCCAGCCAGGGTCGGGCGGCCGAGCAGTACTTC.

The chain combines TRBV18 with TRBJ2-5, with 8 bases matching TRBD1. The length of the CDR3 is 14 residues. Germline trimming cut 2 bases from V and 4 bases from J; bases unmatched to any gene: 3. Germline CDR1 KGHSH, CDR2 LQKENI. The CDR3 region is CASSPDRGGETQYF. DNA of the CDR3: TGTGCCAGCTCACCAGACAGGGGTGGAGAGACCCAGTACTTC.

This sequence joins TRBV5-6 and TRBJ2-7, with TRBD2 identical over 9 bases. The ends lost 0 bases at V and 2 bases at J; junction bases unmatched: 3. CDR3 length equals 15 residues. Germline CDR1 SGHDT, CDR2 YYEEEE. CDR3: CASSLGVAGAYEQYF. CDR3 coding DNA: TGTGCCAGCAGCTTGGGAGTAGCGGGAGCCTACGAGCAGTACTTC.